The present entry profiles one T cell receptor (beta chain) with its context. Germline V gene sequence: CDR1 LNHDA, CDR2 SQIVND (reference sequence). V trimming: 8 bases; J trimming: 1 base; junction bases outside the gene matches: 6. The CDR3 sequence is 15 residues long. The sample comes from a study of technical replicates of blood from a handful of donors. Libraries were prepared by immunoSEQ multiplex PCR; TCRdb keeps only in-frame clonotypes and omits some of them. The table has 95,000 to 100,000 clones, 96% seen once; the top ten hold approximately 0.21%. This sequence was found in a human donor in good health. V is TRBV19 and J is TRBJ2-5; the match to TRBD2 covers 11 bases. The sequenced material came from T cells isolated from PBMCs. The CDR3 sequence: CASGSGRASQETQYF. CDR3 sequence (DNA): TGTGCCAGTGGTAGCGGGAGGGCCTCCCAAGAGACCCAGTACTTC.